This entry lists 5 T cell receptor beta chains sequenced from one sample in a study of cytomegalovirus exposure and HLA in healthy donors. PCR used 60 Vbeta primers and 13 Jbeta primers. TCRdb's table, derived via immunoSEQ multiplex PCR, lists solely in-frame clones and lacks some. Recorded for this sample: about 67,000 clones. Sample: PBMCs. The source is a woman aged 40 to 50 in good health and CMV-seropositive.

The chain joins TRBV19 to TRBJ1-1; TRBD1 might be the D (5 bases). Germline V gene lookup returns CDR1 LNHDA and CDR2 SQIVND (reference sequence). The CDR3 runs 16 residues. Trimming took off 1 base at V and 2 bases at J, with 14 bases between the two ends. DNA of the CDR3: TGTGCCAGTAGTATAGGAGGGGAGGGAGGAAACACTGAAGCTTTCTTT. It translates to CASSIGGEGGNTEAFF.

This chain links TRBV4-3 with TRBJ2-3; perhaps TRBD1 as D (6 bases). The V gene lost 0 bases and the J gene lost 3 bases, with 10 bases spanning the gap. Germline CDR1 reads LGHNA; CDR2 reads YSLEER. CDR3 size: 15 residues. This CDR3 is CASSQDTGTTDTQYF. The CDR3 coding sequence is TGCGCCAGCAGCCAAGATACGGGGACAACAGATACGCAGTATTTT.

The rearrangement joins TRBV2 to TRBJ2-5, with no clear D. The CDR3 is 11 amino acids. V lost 7 bases to trimming and J lost 0 bases, with 3 bases between them. CDR1 and CDR2 from the germline V gene are SNHLY and FYNNEI. DNA for the CDR3: TGTGCCAGCAACTACCAAGAGACCCAGTACTTC. It specifies CASNYQETQYF.

The chain uses TRBV2 and TRBJ1-5; a weak D match, TRBD1 (5 bases). Germline-derived CDR1 and CDR2 are SNHLY and FYNNEI. The CDR3 loop spans 13 amino acids. Trimming removed 6 bases at V and 7 bases at J, with 13 bases between. The CDR3 nucleotides are TGTGCCAGCAGACTGGGGCCACGCCAGCCCCAGCATTTT. Amino acids: CASRLGPRQPQHF.

The rearrangement links TRBV19 to TRBJ1-6; 12 positions match TRBD1. The CDR3 runs 18 residues. CDR1 and CDR2 from the germline V gene are LNHDA and SQIVND (reference sequence). V was pared by 8 bases and J by 7 bases, with 15 bases of the junction left unmatched. The CDR3 is CASDPGTGGESLNSPLHF. CDR3 coding DNA: TGTGCCAGTGATCCCGGGACAGGGGGCGAATCGTTGAATTCACCCCTCCACTTT.